The 24 T cell receptor beta chains below come from one sample, sequenced in a study of T cell responses to AZD1222 COVID-19 vaccine. The protocol was immunoSEQ multiplex PCR, while the TCRdb copy is restricted to in-frame clones and leaves out a portion. The table lists some 140,000 clones, around 93% of them singletons, with 2.8% in the top ten. Sequenced material: peripheral blood, taken on day 0 of AZD1222 vaccination. The receptors shown here come from an adult in good health.

The rearrangement links TRBV11-3 to TRBJ1-3, with D perhaps TRBD1 (5 bases). The V gene's germline CDR1 is SGHNT and CDR2 YENEEA. V lost 1 base and J 0 bases, leaving 13 bases between the germline ends. This CDR3 is 17 amino acids long. CDR3 coding DNA: TGTGCCAGCAGCTTAGCTAGACAGACCCGCTCTGGAAACACCATATATTTT. Protein product: CASSLARQTRSGNTIYF.

The gene calls are TRBV24-1 and TRBJ2-1; D not certain. V gave up 3 bases and J gave up 8 bases, with 7 bases separating them. The CDR3 is 12 residues long. Germline V gene sequence: CDR1 KGHDR, CDR2 SFDVKD. CDR3 loop: CATSDQVDEQFF. CDR3 coding DNA: TGTGCCACCAGTGATCAGGTGGATGAGCAGTTCTTC.

The gene calls are TRBV3-1 (or the pseudogene TRBV3-2) and TRBJ2-5; a possible D gene is TRBD2 (5 bases). Per germline, CDR1 LGHDT and CDR2 YNNKEL (reference sequence). V was cut by 1 base and J by 5 bases, with 14 bases left in between. The CDR3 covers 15 residues. CDR3 DNA: TGTGCCAGCAGCCAAGGGGCCGGGGTCGGGGAGACCCAGTACTTC. It codes for CASSQGAGVGETQYF.

This rearrangement joins TRBV27 to TRBJ2-2; either TRBD1 or TRBD2 may fit D (6 bases each). Germline V gives CDR1 MNHEY, CDR2 SMNVEV (reference sequence). Trimming took off 5 bases at V and 9 bases at J, with 10 bases between the two ends. CDR3 length equals 12 residues. The CDR3 DNA is TGTGCCAGCAGTGAGGGGGGCCGGGAGCTGTTTTTT. This encodes CASSEGGRELFF.

This rearrangement joins TRBV19 to TRBJ1-1, with D unresolved. CDR3 size: 14 residues. V lost 3 bases to trimming and J lost 3 bases, with 11 bases between them. The germline V gene encodes CDR1 LNHDA and CDR2 SQIVND (reference sequence). CDR3 loop: CASSIFRVDTEAFF. CDR3 nucleotides: TGTGCCAGTAGTATTTTTCGGGTCGACACTGAAGCTTTCTTT.

This clone was detected a few times. The CDR3 sequence is CASSPASNQPQHF. DNA for the CDR3: TGTGCCAGCTCCCCAGCTAGCAATCAGCCCCAGCATTTT. The chain employs TRBV18 and TRBJ1-5; D gene ambiguous. This CDR3 contains 13 residues. V shed 6 bases and J shed 0 bases, with 6 bases lying between them. CDR1 KGHSH and CDR2 LQKENI come from the germline V gene.

The rearrangement uses TRBV19 and TRBJ1-2; D gene uncertain. The ends were cut back, 1 base at V and 2 bases at J, with 11 bases in the middle. The germline CDR1 and CDR2 sequences are LNHDA and SQIVND (reference sequence). The CDR3 contains 15 residues. The CDR3 coding sequence is TGTGCCAGTAGTATAGTTATGGGATCCAACTATGGCTACACCTTC. Protein: CASSIVMGSNYGYTF.

CDR3 bases: TGTGCCAGCAGCTCAGACAGGGCGGGAACCACAGATACGCAGTATTTT. This encodes CASSSDRAGTTDTQYF. The chain has TRBV7-9 and TRBJ2-3; maybe TRBD1 (7 bases). Trimming cost V 4 bases and J 2 bases, with 16 bases left between them. There are 16 residues in the CDR3. The V gene's germline CDR1 is SEHNR and CDR2 FQNEAQ (reference sequence). The entire variable domain, with the rest obtained from reference TRBV7-9 and TRBJ2-3, is as follows: DTGVSQNPRHKITKRGQNVTFRCDPISEHNRLYWYRQTLGQGPEFLTYFQNEAQLEKSRLLSDRFSAERPKGSFSTLEIQRTEQGDSAMYLCASSSDRAGTTDTQYFGPGTRLTVL.

V and J are TRBV28 and TRBJ1-3; no firm D call. The V gene lost 5 bases and the J gene lost 2 bases, with 7 bases spanning the gap. The CDR3 is 13 residues long. CDR1 and CDR2 (germline): MDHEN, SYDVKM. The CDR3 DNA follows: TGTGCCAGCAGTCTCGAGGCTGGAAACACCATATATTTT. Its protein product is CASSLEAGNTIYF.

The V gene is TRBV20-1, the J gene TRBJ2-4; D may correspond to TRBD1 or TRBD2 (5 bases each). Germline CDR1 is DFQATT and CDR2 is SNEGSKA (reference sequence). There are 11 residues in the CDR3. V lost 4 bases and J 16 bases, leaving 17 bases between the germline ends. The CDR3 DNA follows: TGCAGTGCTATTTCGGGGCTTCGGGATTACTTC. Translation: CSAISGLRDYF.

The rearrangement joins TRBV7-9 to TRBJ1-2, with D possibly TRBD1 on 6 matching bases. Trimming left V 7 bases short and J 3 bases short, with 15 bases between. The CDR3 sequence is 14 residues long. Germline V CDR1 and CDR2: SEHNR, FQNEAQ (reference sequence). The CDR3 DNA reads TGTGCCAGCAATATCGGGGGGGCGGACTATGGCTACACCTTC. Residues: CASNIGGADYGYTF.

The V and J genes are TRBV24-1 and TRBJ1-1, with TRBD1 as a possible D gene (6 bases). Germline assignment: CDR1 KGHDR and CDR2 SFDVKD. Trimming took off 6 bases at V and 7 bases at J, with 20 bases between the two ends. This CDR3 has 15 residues. The CDR3 here is CATSPELQGWGEAFF. The CDR3 region has the DNA TGTGCCACCAGTCCGGAATTACAGGGATGGGGTGAAGCTTTCTTT.

The chain uses TRBV30 and TRBJ1-2; 7 bases fit TRBD1. The CDR3 has 15 residues. The germline V gene encodes CDR1 GTSNPN and CDR2 SVGIG (reference sequence). Trimming at V came to 4 bases and at J to 0 bases, leaving 8 bases not matched to a gene. The CDR3 here is CAWKIQGTSNYGYTF. CDR3 bases: TGTGCCTGGAAGATACAGGGGACTTCTAACTATGGCTACACCTTC.

The gene calls are TRBV5-4 and TRBJ2-5, with 12 bases lining up with TRBD2. Trimming cost V 2 bases and J 0 bases; bases outside gene matches: 2. Looked up from germline, CDR1 is SGHNT and CDR2 is YYREEE (reference sequence). This CDR3 is 16 amino acids long. CDR3 sequence (DNA): TGTGCCAGCAGCTTCCGGACTAGCGGGAACCAAGAGACCCAGTACTTC. It encodes CASSFRTSGNQETQYF.

V and J are TRBV6-2 or TRBV6-3 and TRBJ1-6; TRBD1 agrees at 8 bases. Germline loops: CDR1 MNHEY, CDR2 SVGEGT. The V and J ends lost 6 bases and 0 bases, in that order; junction bases with no gene match: 22. The CDR3 spans 22 residues. CDR3 sequence: CASSRRDRGIHMPSSYNSPLHF. DNA for the CDR3: TGTGCCAGCAGCCGAAGAGACAGGGGCATCCACATGCCGAGCTCCTATAATTCACCCCTCCACTTT.

The chain uses TRBV7-9 and TRBJ1-4; 8 bases are shared with TRBD1. The V gene end was trimmed by 5 bases and the J gene end by 4 bases; junction bases not matched to a gene: 6. The CDR3 runs 15 residues. Germline loops: CDR1 SEHNR, CDR2 FQNEAQ (reference sequence). CDR3 loop: CASSPPDRVNEKLFF. The CDR3 coding sequence is TGTGCCAGCAGCCCGCCGGACAGGGTTAATGAAAAACTGTTTTTT.

The chain uses TRBV13 and TRBJ1-2; the D gene is possibly TRBD1 (6 bases). The CDR3 is made up of 17 amino acids. Germline CDR1 reads PRHDT; CDR2 reads FYEKMQ (reference sequence). Trimming pared 0 bases from V and 3 bases from J, leaving 17 bases between. The CDR3 nucleotides are TGTGCCAGCAGCTTAGGCGGTGGATTGGACAGCTACTATGGCTACACCTTC. This translates into CASSLGGGLDSYYGYTF.

In DNA, the CDR3 is TGTGCCACCAGTGGACCAGGGTCGCACCAGGTGGGGTACTTC. Its protein product is CATSGPGSHQVGYF. This sequence joins TRBV24-1 and TRBJ2-7; possible D gene TRBD1, 5 bases. CDR1 KGHDR and CDR2 SFDVKD come from the germline V gene. The V end lost 5 bases, the J end lost 12 bases, and 22 bases lay between the germline ends. The CDR3 runs 14 residues.

J is TRBJ2-1 and V is TRBV4-1; perhaps TRBD1 as D (6 bases). CDR3 size: 15 residues. V gave up 1 base and J gave up 5 bases, with 12 bases separating them. The germline gives CDR1 MGHRA, CDR2 YSYEKL. The CDR3 protein is CASSQGPEGDNEQFF. The CDR3 bases are TGCGCCAGCAGCCAAGGTCCTGAGGGGGACAATGAGCAGTTCTTC.

J is TRBJ2-7 and V is TRBV11-3, with TRBD2 identical over 8 bases. With V trimmed by 4 bases and J by 4 bases, 18 bases remained unmatched. Germline lookup yields CDR1 SGHNT and CDR2 YENEEA. The CDR3 length is 18 residues. DNA of the CDR3: TGTGCCAGCAGCTCACCCAATAACGGGGGGGCCAGTCGATACGAGCAGTACTTC. It encodes CASSSPNNGGASRYEQYF.

The V and J genes are TRBV21-1 and TRBJ1-1; the D call TRBD1 from the table was never checked on the DNA. TRBV21-1 is classified as a pseudogene. The CDR3 runs to 19 residues. The CDR3 DNA reads as TGTGCCAGCACCCGAGGGACAGTTGAGGAGGGGCCCTTGAACACTGAAGCTTTCTTT. This translates into CASTRGTVEEGPLNTEAFF.

The CDR3 reads CASSPVGGKYDGYTF. The CDR3 DNA follows: TGTGCCAGCTCACCGGTGGGAGGTAAATACGATGGCTACACCTTC. J is TRBJ1-2 and V is TRBV18; D unclear. V was trimmed by 3 bases and J by 6 bases, leaving 17 bases between them. There are 15 residues in the CDR3. Germline-derived CDR1 and CDR2 are KGHSH and LQKENI.

V gene TRBV5-4 combines with J gene TRBJ2-1; 8 nucleotides line up with TRBD2. The V gene end was trimmed by 5 bases and the J gene end by 10 bases; junction bases not matched to a gene: 11. CDR3 length: 14 amino acids. The germline V gene has CDR1 SGHNT and CDR2 YYREEE (reference sequence). CDR3 protein: CASRPQAGAREQFF. DNA for the CDR3: TGTGCCAGCAGACCCCAAGCGGGAGCTCGCGAGCAGTTCTTC.

The rearrangement uses TRBV9 and TRBJ2-2; tentatively, D is TRBD1 (5 bases). The CDR3 has 14 amino acids. With 3 bases removed from V and 4 bases from J, the gap between germline ends came to 10 bases. The germline CDR1 and CDR2 sequences are SGDLS and YYNGEE. The CDR3, as DNA: TGTGCCAGCAGCGAACAGGCGATCACCGGGGAGCTGTTTTTT. This codes for CASSEQAITGELFF.